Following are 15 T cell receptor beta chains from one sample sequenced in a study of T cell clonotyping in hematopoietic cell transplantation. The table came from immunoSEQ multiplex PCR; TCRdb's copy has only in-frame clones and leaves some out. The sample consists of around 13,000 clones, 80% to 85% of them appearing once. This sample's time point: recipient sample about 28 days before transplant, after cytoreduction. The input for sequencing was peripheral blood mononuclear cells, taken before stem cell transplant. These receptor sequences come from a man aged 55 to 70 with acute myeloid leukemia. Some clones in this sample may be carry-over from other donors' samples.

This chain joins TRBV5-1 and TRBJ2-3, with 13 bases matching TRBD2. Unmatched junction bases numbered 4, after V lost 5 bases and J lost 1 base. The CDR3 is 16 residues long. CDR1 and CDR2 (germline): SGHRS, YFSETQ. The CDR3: CASRSGTSGGTDTQYF. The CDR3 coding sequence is TGCGCCAGCAGGTCCGGGACTAGCGGGGGCACAGATACGCAGTATTTT.

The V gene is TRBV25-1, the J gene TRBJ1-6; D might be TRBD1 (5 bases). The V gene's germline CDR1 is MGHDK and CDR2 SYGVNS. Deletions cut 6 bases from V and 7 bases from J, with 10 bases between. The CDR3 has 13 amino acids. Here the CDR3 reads CASRGTVNSPLHF. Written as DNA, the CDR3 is TGTGCCAGCAGAGGGACTGTAAATTCACCCCTCCACTTT.

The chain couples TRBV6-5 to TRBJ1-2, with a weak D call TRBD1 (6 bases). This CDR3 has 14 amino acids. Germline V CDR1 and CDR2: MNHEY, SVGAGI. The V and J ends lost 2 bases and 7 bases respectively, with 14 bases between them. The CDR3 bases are TGTGCCAGCAGTTACGGGGGGGGCGACCTTGGCTACACCTTC. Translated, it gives CASSYGGGDLGYTF.

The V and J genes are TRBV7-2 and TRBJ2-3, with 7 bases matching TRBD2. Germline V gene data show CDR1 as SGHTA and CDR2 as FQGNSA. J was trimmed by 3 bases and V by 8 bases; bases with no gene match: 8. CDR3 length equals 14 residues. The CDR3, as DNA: TGTGCCAGCTCCGCTGGACTAGGGACAGATACGCAGTATTTT. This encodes CASSAGLGTDTQYF. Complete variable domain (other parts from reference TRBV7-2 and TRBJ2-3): GAGVSQSPSNKVTEKGKDVELRCDPISGHTALYWYRQSLGQGLEFLIYFQGNSAPDKSGLPSDRFSAERTGGSVSTLTIQRTQQEDSAVYLCASSAGLGTDTQYFGPGTRLTVL.

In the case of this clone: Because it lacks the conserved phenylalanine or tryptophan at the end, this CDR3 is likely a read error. The CDR3 DNA reads as TGTGCCAGCACCGAGGGTGGGACTGCCTATGGCTACACCTCC. Its protein product is CASTEGGTAYGYTS. V gene TRBV6-1 combines with J gene TRBJ1-2; D might be TRBD1 (5 bases). Germline V gives CDR1 MNHNS, CDR2 SASEGT. Trimming took 7 bases from V and 4 from J, leaving 16 bases between them. This CDR3 spans 14 amino acids.

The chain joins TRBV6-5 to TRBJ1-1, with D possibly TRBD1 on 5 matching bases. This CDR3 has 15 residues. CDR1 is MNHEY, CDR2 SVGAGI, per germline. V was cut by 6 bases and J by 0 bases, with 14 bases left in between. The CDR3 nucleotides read TGTGCCAGCAGCCTCCTGGGGCAAATGAACACTGAAGCTTTCTTT. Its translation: CASSLLGQMNTEAFF.

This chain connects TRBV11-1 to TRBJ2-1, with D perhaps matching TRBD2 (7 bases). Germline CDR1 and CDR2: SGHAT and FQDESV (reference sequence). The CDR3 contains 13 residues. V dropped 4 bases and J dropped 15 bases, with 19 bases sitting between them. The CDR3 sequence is CASSWGGTPRMFF. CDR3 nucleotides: TGTGCCAGCAGCTGGGGGGGGACACCCAGGATGTTCTTC.

DNA for the CDR3: TGTGCCAGCAGCGTAGGGGGCGCAACAAACACCGGGGAGCTGTTTTTT. It specifies CASSVGGATNTGELFF. The gene calls are TRBV9 and TRBJ2-2; D is perhaps TRBD1 (5 bases). Germline V gene data show CDR1 as SGDLS and CDR2 as YYNGEE. The CDR3 contains 16 residues. V lost 0 bases to trimming and J lost 2 bases, with 11 bases between them.

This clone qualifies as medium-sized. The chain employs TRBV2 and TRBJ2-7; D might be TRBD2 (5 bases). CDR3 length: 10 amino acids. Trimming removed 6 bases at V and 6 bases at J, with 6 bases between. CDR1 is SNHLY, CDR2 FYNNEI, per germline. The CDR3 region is CASRRAEQYF. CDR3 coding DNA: TGTGCCAGCAGGAGGGCCGAGCAGTACTTC.

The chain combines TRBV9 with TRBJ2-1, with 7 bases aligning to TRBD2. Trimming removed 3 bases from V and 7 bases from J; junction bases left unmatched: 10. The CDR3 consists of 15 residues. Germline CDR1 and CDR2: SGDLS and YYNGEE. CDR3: CASSAHIAGVNEQFF. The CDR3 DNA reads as TGTGCCAGCAGCGCCCACATAGCGGGCGTTAATGAGCAGTTCTTC.

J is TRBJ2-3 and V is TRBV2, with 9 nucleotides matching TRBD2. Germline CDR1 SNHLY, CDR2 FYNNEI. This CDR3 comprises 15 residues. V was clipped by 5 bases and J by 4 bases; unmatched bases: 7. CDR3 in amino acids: CASSLGGGAADTQYF. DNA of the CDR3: TGTGCCAGCAGTTTGGGCGGGGGGGCAGCAGATACGCAGTATTTT. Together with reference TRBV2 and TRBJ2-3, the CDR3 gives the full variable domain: EPEVTQTPSHQVTQMGQEVILRCVPISNHLYFYWYRQILGQKVEFLVSFYNNEISEKSEIFDDQFSVERPDGSNFTLKIRSTKLEDSAMYFCASSLGGGAADTQYFGPGTRLTVL.

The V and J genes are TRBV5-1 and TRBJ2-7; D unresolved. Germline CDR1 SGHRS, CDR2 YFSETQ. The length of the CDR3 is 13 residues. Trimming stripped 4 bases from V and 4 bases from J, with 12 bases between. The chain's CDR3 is CASSPTLGYEQYF. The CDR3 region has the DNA TGCGCCAGCAGCCCCACGTTAGGATACGAGCAGTACTTC.

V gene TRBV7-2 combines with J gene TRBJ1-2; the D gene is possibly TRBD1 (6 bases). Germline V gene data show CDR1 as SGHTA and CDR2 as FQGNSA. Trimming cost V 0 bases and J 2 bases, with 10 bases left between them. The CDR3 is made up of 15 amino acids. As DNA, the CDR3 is TGTGCCAGCAGCTTAGCCGGACAGTTAAACTATGGCTACACCTTC. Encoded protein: CASSLAGQLNYGYTF. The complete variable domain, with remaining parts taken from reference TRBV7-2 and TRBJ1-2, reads GAGVSQSPSNKVTEKGKDVELRCDPISGHTALYWYRQSLGQGLEFLIYFQGNSAPDKSGLPSDRFSAERTGGSVSTLTIQRTQQEDSAVYLCASSLAGQLNYGYTFGSGTRLTVV.

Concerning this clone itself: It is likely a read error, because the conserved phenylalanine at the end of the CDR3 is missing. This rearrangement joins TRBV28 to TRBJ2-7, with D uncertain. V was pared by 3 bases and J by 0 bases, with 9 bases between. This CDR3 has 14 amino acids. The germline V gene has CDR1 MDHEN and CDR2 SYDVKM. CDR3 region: CASSLHPTSYEQYL. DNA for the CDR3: TGTGCCAGCAGTTTGCACCCCACCTCCTACGAGCAGTACCTC.

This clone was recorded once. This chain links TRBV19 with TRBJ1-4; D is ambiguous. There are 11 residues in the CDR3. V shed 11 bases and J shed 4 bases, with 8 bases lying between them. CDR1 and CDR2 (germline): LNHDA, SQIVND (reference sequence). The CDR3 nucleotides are TGTGCCGGGGAGATTAATGAAAAACTGTTTTTT. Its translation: CAGEINEKLFF.